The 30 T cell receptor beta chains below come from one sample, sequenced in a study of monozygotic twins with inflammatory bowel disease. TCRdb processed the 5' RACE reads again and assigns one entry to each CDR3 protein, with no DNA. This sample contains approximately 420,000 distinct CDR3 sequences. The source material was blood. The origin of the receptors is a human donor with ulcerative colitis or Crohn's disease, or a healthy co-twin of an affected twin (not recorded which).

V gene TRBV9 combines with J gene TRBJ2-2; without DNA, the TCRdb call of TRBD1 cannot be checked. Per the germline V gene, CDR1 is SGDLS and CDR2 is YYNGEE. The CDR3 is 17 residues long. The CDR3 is CASSVERDGRNTGELFF.

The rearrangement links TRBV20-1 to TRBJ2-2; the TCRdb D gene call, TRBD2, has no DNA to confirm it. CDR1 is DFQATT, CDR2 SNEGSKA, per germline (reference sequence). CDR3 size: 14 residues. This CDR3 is CSASKAGVAGELFF.

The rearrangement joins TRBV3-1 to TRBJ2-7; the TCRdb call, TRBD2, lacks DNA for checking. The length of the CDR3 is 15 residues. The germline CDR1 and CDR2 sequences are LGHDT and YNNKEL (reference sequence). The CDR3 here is CASSQGASRQYEQYF.

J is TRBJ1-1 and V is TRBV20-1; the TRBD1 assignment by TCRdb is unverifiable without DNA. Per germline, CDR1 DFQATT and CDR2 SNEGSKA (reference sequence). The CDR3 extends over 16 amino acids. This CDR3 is CSAREADRPMNTEAFF.

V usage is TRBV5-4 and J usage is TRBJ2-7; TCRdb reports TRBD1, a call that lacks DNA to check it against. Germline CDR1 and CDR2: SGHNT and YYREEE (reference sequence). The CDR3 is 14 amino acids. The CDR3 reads CASSLDPGRYEQYF.

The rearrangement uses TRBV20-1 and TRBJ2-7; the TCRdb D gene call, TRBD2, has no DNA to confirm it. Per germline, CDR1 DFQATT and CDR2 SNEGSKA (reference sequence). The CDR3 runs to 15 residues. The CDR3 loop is CSAWGVAGGRHEQYF.

The CDR3: CASSQELHEQFF. The genes are TRBV4-1 and TRBJ2-1. The CDR3 covers 12 residues. Germline lookup yields CDR1 MGHRA and CDR2 YSYEKL.

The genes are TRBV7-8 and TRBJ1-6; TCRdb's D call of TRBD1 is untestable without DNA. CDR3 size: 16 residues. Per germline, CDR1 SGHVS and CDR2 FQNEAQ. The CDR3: CASSLRDRGWNSPLHF.

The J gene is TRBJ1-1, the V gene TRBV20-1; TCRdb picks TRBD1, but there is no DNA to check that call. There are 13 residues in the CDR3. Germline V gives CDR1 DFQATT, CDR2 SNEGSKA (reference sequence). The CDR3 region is CSAITGGTTEAFF.

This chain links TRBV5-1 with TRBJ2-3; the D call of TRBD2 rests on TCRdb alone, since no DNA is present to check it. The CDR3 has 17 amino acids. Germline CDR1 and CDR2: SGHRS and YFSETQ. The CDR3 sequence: CASSSRSSGGAVDTQYF.

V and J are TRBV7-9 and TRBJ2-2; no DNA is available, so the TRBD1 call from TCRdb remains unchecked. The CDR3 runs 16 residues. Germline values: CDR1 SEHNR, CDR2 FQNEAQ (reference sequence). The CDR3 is CASRDRGQPNTGELFF.

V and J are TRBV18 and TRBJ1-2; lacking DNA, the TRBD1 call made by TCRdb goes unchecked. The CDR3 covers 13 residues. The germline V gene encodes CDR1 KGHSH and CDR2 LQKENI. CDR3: CASSPGVDYGYTF.

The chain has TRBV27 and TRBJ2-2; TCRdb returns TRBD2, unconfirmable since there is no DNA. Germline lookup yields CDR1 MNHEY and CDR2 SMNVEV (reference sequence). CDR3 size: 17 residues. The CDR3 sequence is CASKGLAGVLNTGELFF.

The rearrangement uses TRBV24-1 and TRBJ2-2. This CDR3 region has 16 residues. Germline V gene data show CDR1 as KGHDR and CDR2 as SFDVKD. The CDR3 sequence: CATSDETLRNTGELFF.

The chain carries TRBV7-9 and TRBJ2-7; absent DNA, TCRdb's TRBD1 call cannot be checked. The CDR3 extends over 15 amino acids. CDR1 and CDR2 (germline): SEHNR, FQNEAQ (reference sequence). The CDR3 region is CASSLQGAQSYEQYF.

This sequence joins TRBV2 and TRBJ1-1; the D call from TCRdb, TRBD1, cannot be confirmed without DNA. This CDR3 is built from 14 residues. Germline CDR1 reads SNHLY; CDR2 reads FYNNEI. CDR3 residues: CASPWSGINTEAFF.

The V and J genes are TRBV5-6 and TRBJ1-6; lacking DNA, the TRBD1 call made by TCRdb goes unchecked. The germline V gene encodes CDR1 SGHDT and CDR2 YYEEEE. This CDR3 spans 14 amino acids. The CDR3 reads CASRPTGADSPLHF.

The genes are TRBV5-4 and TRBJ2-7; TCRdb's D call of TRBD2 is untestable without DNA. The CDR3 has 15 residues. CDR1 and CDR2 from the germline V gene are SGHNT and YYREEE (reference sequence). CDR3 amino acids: CASSSGLAGTYEQYF.

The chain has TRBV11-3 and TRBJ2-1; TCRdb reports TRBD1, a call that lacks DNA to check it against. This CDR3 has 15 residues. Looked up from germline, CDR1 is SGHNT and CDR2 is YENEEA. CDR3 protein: CASSLEGSRNNEQFF.

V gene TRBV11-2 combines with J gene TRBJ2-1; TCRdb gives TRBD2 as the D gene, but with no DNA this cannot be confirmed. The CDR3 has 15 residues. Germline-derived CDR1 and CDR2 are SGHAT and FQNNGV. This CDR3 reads CASSPGTSSTNEQFF.

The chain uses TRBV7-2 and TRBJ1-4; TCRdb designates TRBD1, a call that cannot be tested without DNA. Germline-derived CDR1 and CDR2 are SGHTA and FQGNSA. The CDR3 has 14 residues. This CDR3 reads CASQLRTGEEKLFF.

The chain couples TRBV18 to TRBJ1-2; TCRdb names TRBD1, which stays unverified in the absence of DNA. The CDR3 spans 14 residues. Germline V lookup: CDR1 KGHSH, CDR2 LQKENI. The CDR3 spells CASSLWGTTVGYTF.

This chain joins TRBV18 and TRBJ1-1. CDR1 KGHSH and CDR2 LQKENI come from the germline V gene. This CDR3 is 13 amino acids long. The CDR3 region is CASFVAQNTEAFF.

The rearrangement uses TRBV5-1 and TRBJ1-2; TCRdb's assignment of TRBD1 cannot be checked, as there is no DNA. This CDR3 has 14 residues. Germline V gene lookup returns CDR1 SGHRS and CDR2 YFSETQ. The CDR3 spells CASSLFGGGSGYTF.

This CDR3 is CASSWASSGSYEQYF. The chain carries TRBV5-1 and TRBJ2-7. CDR1 and CDR2 from the germline V gene are SGHRS and YFSETQ. The CDR3 is 15 residues long.

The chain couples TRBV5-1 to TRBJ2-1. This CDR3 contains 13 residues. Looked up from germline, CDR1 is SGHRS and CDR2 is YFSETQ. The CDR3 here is CASSLSGVGEQFF.

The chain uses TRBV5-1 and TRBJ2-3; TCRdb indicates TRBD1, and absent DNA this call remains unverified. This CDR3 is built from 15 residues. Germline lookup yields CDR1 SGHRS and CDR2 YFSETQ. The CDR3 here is CASSQQGGAADTQYF.

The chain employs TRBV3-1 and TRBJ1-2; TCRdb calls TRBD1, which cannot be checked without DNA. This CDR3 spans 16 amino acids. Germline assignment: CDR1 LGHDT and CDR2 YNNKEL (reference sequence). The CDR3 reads CASSPTWGGANYGYTF.

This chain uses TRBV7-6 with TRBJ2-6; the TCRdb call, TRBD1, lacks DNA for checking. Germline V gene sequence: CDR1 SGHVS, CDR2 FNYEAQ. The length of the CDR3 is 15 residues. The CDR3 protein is CASSPEGAGANVLTF.

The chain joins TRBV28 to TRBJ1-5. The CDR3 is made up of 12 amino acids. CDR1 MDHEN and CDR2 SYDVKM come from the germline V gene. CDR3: CASENQAQPQHF.